These 4 T cell receptor beta chains were all obtained from the same sample, sequenced in a study of blood T cells in healthy people across ages. The second PCR ran about 6 to 11 cycles with a sample-barcoded 5' primer and J-beta primers. TCRdb called the 5' RACE reads again in MiXCR, with one record for every CDR3 protein. The repertoire holds 700,000 to 850,000 distinct CDR3 sequences, with approximately 55% as singletons. Sequencing was done on a sample of blood. The receptor source for this set is a man of 80 years or more in good health.

This clonotype was seen once. The chain links TRBV10-1 to TRBJ2-4; D is uncertain. Near its end, the DNA agrees better with TRBJ2-7, so the J call may be wrong. The CDR3 is 12 amino acids. The germline CDR1 and CDR2 sequences are WNHNN and SYGVQD (reference sequence). CDR3 region: CASSVSAFEQYF. CDR3 bases: TGCGCCAGCAGTGTCTCAGCGTTCGAGCAGTACTTC.

Here the CDR3 DNA reads TGTGCCACCAGTGACTCCGACAGGGGGACCTACAATGAGCAGTACTTC. Residues: CATSDSDRGTYNEQYF. The V call is TRBV24-1, the J call TRBJ2-1, with 9 bases fitting TRBD1. The DNA matches TRBJ2-7 better at its end, which makes the J call doubtful. The CDR3 extends over 16 amino acids. Per germline, CDR1 KGHDR and CDR2 SFDVKD.

The chain uses TRBV28 and TRBJ2-1, with a weak D call TRBD1 (6 bases). V lost 3 bases to trimming and J lost 0 bases, with 15 bases between them. Germline V CDR1 and CDR2: MDHEN, SYDVKM. The CDR3 consists of 17 residues. CDR3 loop: CASSFPLGGASYNEQFF. Here the CDR3 DNA reads TGTGCCAGCAGTTTCCCCCTTGGGGGCGCCTCCTACAATGAGCAGTTCTTC.

The chain employs TRBV28 and TRBJ1-1; possible D gene TRBD1, 5 bases. Trimming left V 10 bases short and J 1 base short, with 13 bases between. This CDR3 has 13 residues. The germline gives CDR1 MDHEN, CDR2 SYDVKM. CDR3 bases: TGTGCCACCATAGGGGTTCGGAACACTGAAGCTTTCTTT. This codes for CATIGVRNTEAFF.